This T cell receptor beta chain was documented in a study of cytomegalovirus exposure and HLA in healthy donors. Germline lookup yields CDR1 LGHNT and CDR2 FRNRAP. Trimming at V came to 6 bases and at J to 7 bases, leaving 5 bases not matched to a gene. This CDR3 contains 12 residues. The PCR made use of 60 Vbeta and 13 Jbeta primers. Sequenced by immunoSEQ multiplex PCR; TCRdb stores in-frame clones only, minus some. The repertoire includes around 95,000 clones, around 74% of them detected once, and 1.8% sits in the top ten. The sequence was collected from a male donor in good health and CMV-seronegative. Input material: PBMCs. The chain is built from TRBV12-5 and TRBJ1-1; 7 bases align to TRBD1. The CDR3 nucleotides are TGTGCTAGTGGCCGGACAGGATTTGAAGCTTTCTTT. Amino acids: CASGRTGFEAFF.